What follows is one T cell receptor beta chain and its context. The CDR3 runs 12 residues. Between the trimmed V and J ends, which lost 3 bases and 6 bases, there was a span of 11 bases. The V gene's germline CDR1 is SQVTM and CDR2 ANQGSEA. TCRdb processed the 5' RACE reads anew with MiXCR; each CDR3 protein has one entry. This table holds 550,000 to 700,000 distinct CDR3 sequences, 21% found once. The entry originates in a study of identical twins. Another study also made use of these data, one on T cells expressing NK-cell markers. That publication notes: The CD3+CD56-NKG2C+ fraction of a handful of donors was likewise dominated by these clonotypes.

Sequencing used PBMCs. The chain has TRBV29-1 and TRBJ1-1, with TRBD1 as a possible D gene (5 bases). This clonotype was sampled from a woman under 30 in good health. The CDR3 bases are TGCAGCGTTGATCAGGGAGTCGCTGAAGCTTTCTTT. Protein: CSVDQGVAEAFF.